This T cell receptor beta chain was found in a study of CXCR3-negative and CXCR3-positive naive CD8 T cells. Study background: Libraries each contributed about 1.5 +/- 0.3 million TRB reads, for approximately 130 million in total.

Findings and caveats of the study: Naive CXCR3-positive cells had TRB CDR3s more hydrophobic than those of CXCR3-negative naive cells.

Libraries were UMI-labeled 5' RACE TRB cDNA. TCRdb re-called the 5' RACE reads; one entry per CDR3 protein, DNA not given. Its listing shows around 120,000 distinct CDR3 sequences. This CDR3 contains 14 residues. Germline V gene data show CDR1 as SQVTM and CDR2 as ANQGSEA. Sorts that each held 250,000 to 300,000 cells were run in triplicate for every CD8+ T cell subset. Details on this clonotype: What it binds is unknown.

The rearrangement joins TRBV29-1 to TRBJ2-1; TCRdb picks TRBD2, but there is no DNA to check that call. The specimen sequenced was naive CXCR3+ CD8+ T cells from blood. The subset here: CD45RO-CCR7+CD27+CD95- naive CD8+ T cells expressing CXCR3 (TNR3+). The clonotype comes from a human donor in good health. Some clones in this sample may be carry-over from other donors' samples. The CDR3 reads CSAHLVTSGNEQFF.